One and the same sample provided the 25 T cell receptor beta chains below, sequenced in a study of OX40 agonist ivuxolimab in advanced cancers. The data were produced by immunoSEQ multiplex PCR, yet TCRdb's version contains in-frame clones alone and is incomplete. The sample carries roughly 90,000 clones, approximately 94% recorded once. Sequenced material: CD4+ or CD8+ T cells sorted from blood, taken in a trial of the OX40 agonist ivuxolimab. These receptors were obtained from an adult with an advanced solid tumor such as melanoma, head and neck, liver or kidney cancer.

This clone has a handful of counts. The J gene is TRBJ1-2, the V gene TRBV9; tentative D call: TRBD1 (6 bases). The length of the CDR3 is 14 residues. Germline CDR1 SGDLS, CDR2 YYNGEE. Trimming pared 4 bases from V and 8 bases from J, leaving 18 bases between. The CDR3 region is CASSTHREEGGYTF. In DNA, the CDR3 is TGTGCCAGCAGCACCCACAGGGAAGAGGGGGGCTACACCTTC.

As to this clone: A junction boundary mismatches the germline segment, possibly from a read error. V gene TRBV11-2 combines with J gene TRBJ2-5; D not resolved. CDR3 length: 13 amino acids. Germline lookup yields CDR1 SGHAT and CDR2 FQNNGV. Here the CDR3 reads CASSLVSAEAQYF. The DNA of the CDR3 is TGTGCCAGCAGCTTAGTAAGCGCAGAGGCCCAGTACTTC.

The rearrangement uses TRBV15 and TRBJ1-4; unclear D gene. This CDR3 has 13 amino acids. Trimming took 5 bases from V and 8 from J, leaving 12 bases between them. In germline, CDR1 is LNHNV, CDR2 YYDKDF (reference sequence). The CDR3: CATSGRGGEKLFF. The CDR3 nucleotides are TGTGCCACCAGCGGTCGGGGAGGGGAAAAACTGTTTTTT.

This chain uses TRBV30 with TRBJ2-6, with 8 positions matching TRBD1. Germline CDR1 is GTSNPN and CDR2 is SVGIG (reference sequence). With V trimmed by 3 bases and J by 4 bases, 5 bases remained unmatched. The CDR3 has 15 amino acids. The CDR3 DNA reads as TGTGCCTGGAGCGGACAGGGAAAAGGGGCCAACGTCCTGACTTTC. As protein: CAWSGQGKGANVLTF.

This clone was seen just once. This chain connects TRBV5-6 to TRBJ1-4; 8 positions match TRBD1. This CDR3 has 16 residues. V shed 2 bases, J shed 1 base, and the junction held 4 bases outside the gene matches. Germline CDR1 and CDR2: SGHDT and YYEEEE. The CDR3 reads CASSFGQGITNEKLFF. The CDR3 DNA is TGTGCCAGCAGCTTTGGACAGGGTATAACTAATGAAAAACTGTTTTTT.

The rearrangement links TRBV7-3 to TRBJ2-1; a weak D match, TRBD1 (6 bases). From germline, CDR1 is SGHTA and CDR2 FQGTGA. Trimming took off 2 bases at V and 4 bases at J, with 21 bases between the two ends. The CDR3 consists of 18 residues. CDR3 bases: TGTGCCAGCAGCTTACACGTTCAGGGGCCTGGATCGTACAATGAGCAGTTCTTC. It encodes CASSLHVQGPGSYNEQFF. Full variable domain (missing parts from reference TRBV7-3 and TRBJ2-1): GAGVSQTPSNKVTEKGKYVELRCDPISGHTALYWYRQSLGQGPEFLIYFQGTGAADDSGLPNDRFFAVRPEGSVSTLKIQRTERGDSAVYLCASSLHVQGPGSYNEQFFGPGTRLTVL.

This rearrangement joins TRBV6-9 to TRBJ2-1; 13 bases fit TRBD2. With 0 bases clipped from V and 10 bases from J, the junction kept 6 bases outside the gene matches. CDR3 length equals 16 residues. Germline assignment: CDR1 MNHGY and CDR2 SVAAGI. This chain's CDR3 is CASSYSPGTSGVEQFF. As DNA, the CDR3 is TGTGCCAGCAGTTATTCCCCCGGGACTAGCGGGGTAGAGCAGTTCTTC.

This clone came up once. V is TRBV27 and J is TRBJ1-1; D is uncertain. The CDR3 runs to 14 residues. V shed 2 bases and J shed 5 bases, with 12 bases lying between them. CDR1 and CDR2 from the germline V gene are MNHEY and SMNVEV (reference sequence). The CDR3 bases are TGTGCCAGCAGTTTAGAAGCAGCCGGGACTGAAGCTTTCTTT. Translating gives CASSLEAAGTEAFF.

This chain links TRBV27 with TRBJ1-1, with a tentative D call TRBD1 (6 bases). From germline, CDR1 is MNHEY and CDR2 SMNVEV (reference sequence). The CDR3 is made up of 16 amino acids. Deletions cut 7 bases from V and 5 bases from J, with 23 bases between. CDR3 coding DNA: TGTGCCAGCACACCGCGGGTCTCGAAAGGGGGGACTGAAGCTTTCTTT. Amino acid sequence: CASTPRVSKGGTEAFF.

In this sample, this clone turned up once. The chain has TRBV19 and TRBJ2-3; 8 bases line up with TRBD1. Germline V CDR1 and CDR2: LNHDA, SQIVND (reference sequence). V lost 5 bases, J lost 6 bases, and 4 bases stayed unmatched. CDR3 length: 13 amino acids. CDR3 DNA sequence: TGTGCCAGTAGTTCTTCAGGGGGCGATACGCAGTATTTT. Translating it yields CASSSSGGDTQYF.

The chain couples TRBV27 to TRBJ1-2; 7 bases line up with TRBD1. Unmatched junction bases numbered 13, after V lost 4 bases and J lost 8 bases. CDR1 and CDR2 (germline): MNHEY, SMNVEV (reference sequence). The length of the CDR3 is 15 residues. The chain's CDR3 is CASSSRRDSLGGYTF. The CDR3 DNA is TGTGCCAGCAGTTCTAGGCGGGACAGCCTCGGGGGCTACACCTTC.

V gene TRBV27 combines with J gene TRBJ2-2; D is ambiguous. The CDR3 length is 12 residues. V was shortened by 6 bases and J by 5 bases, with 7 bases between the two germline ends. Germline CDR1 MNHEY, CDR2 SMNVEV (reference sequence). This CDR3 is CASRAWTGELFF. DNA of the CDR3: TGTGCCAGCAGGGCCTGGACCGGGGAGCTGTTTTTT.

The chain uses TRBV4-2 and TRBJ2-7; 8 nucleotides agree with TRBD1. This CDR3 contains 13 residues. Looked up from germline, CDR1 is LGHNA and CDR2 is YNFKEQ. Trimming removed 5 bases from V and 6 bases from J; junction bases left unmatched: 6. The CDR3 spells CASSDLTGVEQYF. CDR3 in DNA: TGTGCCAGCAGCGACCTGACAGGGGTCGAGCAGTACTTC.

The chain carries TRBV27 and TRBJ2-7; no clear D gene. V was trimmed by 2 bases and J by 4 bases, leaving 12 bases between them. The germline V gene encodes CDR1 MNHEY and CDR2 SMNVEV (reference sequence). The CDR3 is 14 residues long. The CDR3 spells CASSLSGKAYEQYF. Written as DNA, the CDR3 is TGTGCCAGCAGTTTAAGTGGGAAAGCGTACGAGCAGTACTTC.

The rearrangement links TRBV19 to TRBJ2-7; 8 bases agree with TRBD2. After removal of 5 bases from V and 3 bases from J, the junction contained 3 bases not matched to a gene. Germline-derived CDR1 and CDR2 are LNHDA and SQIVND (reference sequence). CDR3 size: 13 residues. CDR3 coding DNA: TGTGCCAGTAGTTTCGGGGGGGGCTACGAGCAGTACTTC. It translates to CASSFGGGYEQYF. The full variable domain, its missing parts supplied by reference TRBV19 and TRBJ2-7, is DGGITQSPKYLFRKEGQNVTLSCEQNLNHDAMYWYRQDPGQGLRLIYYSQIVNDFQKGDIAEGYSVSREKKESFPLTVTSAQKNPTAFYLCASSFGGGYEQYFGPGTRLTVT.

The rearrangement uses TRBV1 and TRBJ2-7; the D call in the table, TRBD1, was not verified against the DNA. TRBV1 is a listed pseudogene. CDR3 length: 15 amino acids. The CDR3 DNA follows: TGCACCAGCAGCCAAGATCGTGAGGGGGTAAACGAGCAGTACTTC. Translation gives CTSSQDREGVNEQYF.

This chain uses TRBV27 with TRBJ2-7, with D tentatively TRBD1 (7 bases). This CDR3 comprises 13 residues. CDR1 MNHEY and CDR2 SMNVEV come from the germline V gene (reference sequence). Trimming stripped 3 bases from V and 7 bases from J, with 13 bases between. CDR3 nucleotides: TGTGCCAGCAGTTTCAGGAGGGGGCCGGAGCAGTACTTC. It specifies CASSFRRGPEQYF.

As concerns this clone: Additional DNA sequences in this sample encode the identical CDR3. The chain combines TRBV27 with TRBJ1-1, with D uncertain. This CDR3 region has 13 residues. V lost 3 bases, J lost 1 base, and 6 bases lay in between. Germline V gene data show CDR1 as MNHEY and CDR2 as SMNVEV (reference sequence). DNA for the CDR3: TGTGCCAGCAGTTTGAAGGGGAACACTGAAGCTTTCTTT. Amino acids: CASSLKGNTEAFF.

The V and J genes are TRBV4-1 and TRBJ2-1; D call uncertain. The CDR3 extends over 13 amino acids. Germline CDR1 MGHRA, CDR2 YSYEKL. Deletions cut 1 base from V and 6 bases from J, with 7 bases between. CDR3 in amino acids: CASSQASGNEQFF. The CDR3 bases are TGCGCCAGCAGCCAAGCTTCGGGCAATGAGCAGTTCTTC.

The chain employs TRBV4-2 and TRBJ1-1, with D unresolved. Germline V lookup: CDR1 LGHNA, CDR2 YNFKEQ. Trimming cost V 6 bases and J 3 bases, with 14 bases left between them. The CDR3 totals 14 residues. CDR3 in DNA: TGTGCCAGCAGTCGGGAGGACGGATACACTGAAGCTTTCTTT. Translated: CASSREDGYTEAFF.

This chain uses TRBV7-8 with TRBJ2-1; D remains ambiguous. Trimming left V 2 bases short and J 7 bases short, with 12 bases between. This CDR3 comprises 14 residues. CDR1 is SGHVS and CDR2 is FQNEAQ in the germline V gene. In DNA form, the CDR3 reads TGTGCCAGCAGCTTACTGGTACCTGTGAATGAGCAGTTCTTC. It specifies CASSLLVPVNEQFF.

The chain joins TRBV28 to TRBJ2-1; TRBD2 agrees at 9 bases. There are 16 residues in the CDR3. The junction had 10 bases not matched to a gene; V was cut back by 4 bases and J by 6 bases. Germline CDR1 MDHEN, CDR2 SYDVKM. The CDR3 region has the DNA TGTGCCAGCAGTTCTCCCAGGCGGGAGGGCTCCAATGAGCAGTTCTTC. As protein: CASSSPRREGSNEQFF.

The chain carries TRBV9 and TRBJ2-2; D is unresolved. V lost 5 bases and J 6 bases, leaving 8 bases between the germline ends. Germline V gene lookup returns CDR1 SGDLS and CDR2 YYNGEE. The length of the CDR3 is 12 residues. The CDR3 DNA follows: TGTGCCAGCAGTGCCGACCCCGGGGAGCTGTTTTTT. It yields the protein CASSADPGELFF.

This clone was seen just once. The V and J genes are TRBV9 and TRBJ2-7; D is tentatively TRBD1 or TRBD2 (5 bases each). V dropped 4 bases and J dropped 2 bases, with 19 bases sitting between them. Germline V CDR1 and CDR2: SGDLS, YYNGEE. CDR3 length equals 16 residues. CDR3 residues: CASSTRPGTDPYEQYF. The CDR3 DNA sequence: TGTGCCAGCAGCACACGTCCCGGGACGGATCCCTACGAGCAGTACTTC.

The chain carries TRBV6-6 and TRBJ1-1; D unclear. This CDR3 contains 13 residues. V lost 6 bases to trimming and J lost 5 bases, with 13 bases between them. CDR1 MNHNY and CDR2 SVGAGI come from the germline V gene (reference sequence). Here the CDR3 DNA reads TGTGCCAGCAGAGACGGGGTGGGGACTGAAGCTTTCTTT. Its translation: CASRDGVGTEAFF.